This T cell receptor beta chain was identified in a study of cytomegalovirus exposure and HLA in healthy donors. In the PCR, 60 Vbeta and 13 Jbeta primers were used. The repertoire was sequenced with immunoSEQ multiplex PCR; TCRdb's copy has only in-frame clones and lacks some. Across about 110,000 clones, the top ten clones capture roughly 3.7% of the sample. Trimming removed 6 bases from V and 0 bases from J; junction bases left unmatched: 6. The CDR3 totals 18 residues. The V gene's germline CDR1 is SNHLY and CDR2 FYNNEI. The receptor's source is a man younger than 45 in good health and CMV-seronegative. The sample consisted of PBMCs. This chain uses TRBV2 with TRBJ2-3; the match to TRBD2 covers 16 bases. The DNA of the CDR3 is TGTGCCAGCAGGAAGGGGACTAGCGGGGGGGCTAGCACAGATACGCAGTATTTT. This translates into CASRKGTSGGASTDTQYF.